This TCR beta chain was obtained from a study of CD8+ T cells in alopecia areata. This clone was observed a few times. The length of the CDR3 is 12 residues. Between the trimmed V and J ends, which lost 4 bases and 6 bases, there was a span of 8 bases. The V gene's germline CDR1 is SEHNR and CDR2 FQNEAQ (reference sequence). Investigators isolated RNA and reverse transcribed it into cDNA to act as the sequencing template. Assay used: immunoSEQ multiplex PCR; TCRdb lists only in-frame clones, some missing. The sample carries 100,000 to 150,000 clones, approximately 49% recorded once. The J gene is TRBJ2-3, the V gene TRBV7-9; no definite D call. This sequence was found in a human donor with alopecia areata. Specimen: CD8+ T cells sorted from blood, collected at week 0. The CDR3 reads CASSSLPDTQYF. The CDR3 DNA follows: TGTGCCAGCAGCTCACTCCCCGATACGCAGTATTTT.